The rows below give T cell receptor beta chains drawn from one sample of a study of blood T cell repertoires in COVID-19. Assay used: immunoSEQ multiplex PCR; TCRdb lists only in-frame clones, some missing. Of roughly 450,000 clones in the sample, about nine tenths were seen once. Sequenced material: PBMCs or T cells enriched from blood (not recorded which). The source of these receptors is a man younger than 30 who had recovered from COVID-19. The CDR3 runs from the conserved cysteine through the conserved F or W. A D gene is named only where the DNA matches it firmly. Clone sizes are given selectively: once, few, many, or a class where the clone is expanded.

d_gene,v_gene,j_gene,abundance,CDR3nt,CDR3aa
-,TRBV6-1,TRBJ1-4,-,TGTGCCAGCAGTGGTGTGGAGCGCCGACAGGCTGAAAAACTGTTTTTT,CASSGVERRQAEKLFF
TRBD1,TRBV29-1,TRBJ2-3,-,TGCAGCGTCACACAGGGGGCCAGCACAGATACGCAGTATTTT,CSVTQGASTDTQYF
-,TRBV30,TRBJ1-5,-,TGTGCCTGGAGCCTACAGGAAAATCAGCCCCAGCATTTT,CAWSLQENQPQHF
-,TRBV19,TRBJ1-4,-,TGTGCCAGTAGTCTCTACGAAAAACTGTTTTTT,CASSLYEKLFF
-,TRBV7-9,TRBJ2-5,-,TGTGCCAGCAGCTTAATCGGCGGGCCGACCCAGTACTTC,CASSLIGGPTQYF
TRBD2,TRBV7-6,TRBJ2-5,-,TGTGCCAGCAGCCAAGGGACTAGCGGGAGGGAGAAACAAGAGACCCAGTACTTC,CASSQGTSGREKQETQYF
TRBD1,TRBV15,TRBJ1-1,once,TGTGCCACCAGCGGAGACAGGGGGAACACTGAAGCTTTCTTT,CATSGDRGNTEAFF
-,TRBV4-1,TRBJ1-2,-,TGCGCCAGCAGCCAAGATCAAGGAGCTCTAGGCTACACCTTC,CASSQDQGALGYTF
TRBD1,TRBV12-3/TRBV12-4,TRBJ1-2,few,TGTGCCAGCAGTCTGATCGCACAGGGGAGCTACACCTTC,CASSLIAQGSYTF
-,TRBV5-1,TRBJ1-3,-,TGCGCCAGCAGCTTGGAGGGAGTTAGTAACACCATATATTTT,CASSLEGVSNTIYF
-,TRBV27,TRBJ1-3,-,TGTGCCAGCAGTTCTATGTACTCTGGAAACACCATATATTTT,CASSSMYSGNTIYF
TRBD1,TRBV18,TRBJ1-1,-,TGTGCCAGCTCACCCCAAGACAGGGGACGCGGCACTGAAGCTTTCTTT,CASSPQDRGRGTEAFF
-,TRBV28,TRBJ2-3,-,TGTGCCAGCAGTTTAGGGCCCGTGAATACGCAGTATTTT,CASSLGPVNTQYF
-,TRBV3-1/TRBV3-2,TRBJ2-5,-,TGTGCCAGCAGCCAAGATTCAGGGGCCCAAGAGACCCAGTACTTC,CASSQDSGAQETQYF
-,TRBV6-1,TRBJ2-3,-,TGTGCCAGCAGTGAACTGGGACAATCTAGCACAGATACGCAGTATTTT,CASSELGQSSTDTQYF
-,TRBV28,TRBJ1-5,-,TGTGCCAGCAGACGGACAGAGCAAAATCAGCCCCAGCATTTT,CASRRTEQNQPQHF
TRBD1,TRBV19,TRBJ1-1,-,TGTGCCAGTGGAACAGGGGCGGACACTGAAGCTTTCTTT,CASGTGADTEAFF
TRBD2,TRBV6-2/TRBV6-3,TRBJ2-1,many,TGTGCCAGCAGTTACAACCCGGTAGCGGGAGGCCATGAGTTCTTC,CASSYNPVAGGHEFF
TRBD1,TRBV11-2,TRBJ1-5,-,TGTGCCAGCAGCCCTGACAGGGAGGCTCAGCCCCAGCATTTT,CASSPDREAQPQHF
TRBD1,TRBV9,TRBJ1-1,-,TGTGCCAGCAGCCCCTCGCCAAACGGACAGGGGACAGCTTTCTTT,CASSPSPNGQGTAFF
-,TRBV3-1/TRBV3-2,TRBJ1-4,few,TGTGCCAGCAGCATACTTCGGACTAATGAAAAACTGTTTTTT,CASSILRTNEKLFF
-,TRBV10-3,TRBJ1-1,-,TGTGCCATCAGTGAGTCGAGTTTTGCGTCGGGGGAAGCTTTCTTT,CAISESSFASGEAFF
TRBD1,TRBV7-9,TRBJ2-7,-,TGTGCCAGCAGCTTACCCCCACCTAGGGGGCACGAGCAGTACTTC,CASSLPPPRGHEQYF
-,TRBV11-1,TRBJ1-1,-,TGTGCCAGCAGCCGAGGAAGTTATGAGGGCTACACTGAAGCTTTCTTT,CASSRGSYEGYTEAFF
-,TRBV11-2,TRBJ1-1,-,TGTGCCAGCAGCTTGGGGACTGCCCGCACTGAAGCTTTCTTT,CASSLGTARTEAFF
TRBD1,TRBV6-2/TRBV6-3,TRBJ1-1,-,TGTGCCAGCAGTTACTTTCGACAGGGGGCTAAGACGAACACTGAAGCTTTCTTT,CASSYFRQGAKTNTEAFF
-,TRBV18,TRBJ2-2,once,TGTGCCAGCTCACCACCATCTCGCGGTGGAACTGGGACCGGGGAGCTGTTTTTT,CASSPPSRGGTGTGELFF
-,TRBV28,TRBJ2-5,-,TGTGCCAGCAGTGCAACTCCGGAGACCCAGTACTTC,CASSATPETQYF
-,TRBV27,TRBJ2-3,few,TGTGCCAGCAGTTCACCTTGGGTTGCGAGGGGGACAGATACGCAGTATTTT,CASSSPWVARGTDTQYF
-,TRBV7-9,TRBJ1-2,-,TGTGCCAGCAGCTTAGTAACGGGAGATTATGGCTACACCTTC,CASSLVTGDYGYTF
-,TRBV28,TRBJ1-6,once,TGTGCCAGCAGTCCAGGACAAACACCTTCACCCCTCCACTTT,CASSPGQTPSPLHF
-,TRBV18,TRBJ2-1,-,TGTGCCAGCTCAGGGCGGACTAAGAATAATGAGCAGTTCTTC,CASSGRTKNNEQFF
-,TRBV27,TRBJ1-6,-,TGTGCCAGCAGTGGAAGGGGAGGGAAAGATTCACCCCTCCACTTT,CASSGRGGKDSPLHF
-,TRBV6-1,TRBJ1-2,-,TGTGCCAGCAGTGACGGCCTCGGGAACTATGGCTACACCTTC,CASSDGLGNYGYTF
-,TRBV4-1,TRBJ1-4,once,TGCGCCAGCAGGCCTGAACCGGGACTTTTTGAAAAACTGTTTTTT,CASRPEPGLFEKLFF
-,TRBV27,TRBJ1-4,-,TGTGCCAGCAGTTTAGGTCAGGGCCCTAATGAAAAACTGTTTTTT,CASSLGQGPNEKLFF
-,TRBV6-2/TRBV6-3,TRBJ1-6,-,TGTGCCAGCAGTACCAGGGGTTCACCCCTCCACTTT,CASSTRGSPLHF
TRBD2,TRBV7-6,TRBJ2-5,once,TGTGCCAGCGGTCGGACTAGCGGGACCAGGGTGGGAGAGACCCAGTACTTC,CASGRTSGTRVGETQYF
TRBD1,TRBV14,TRBJ1-1,-,TGTGCCAGCAGCCAAGCAGGGGGCTCTGGATTCGGTGAAGCTTTCTTT,CASSQAGGSGFGEAFF
-,TRBV4-1,TRBJ2-3,-,TGCGCCAGCAGCCAAACCTTCTCAGCGCAGTATTTT,CASSQTFSAQYF
-,TRBV9,TRBJ1-1,-,TGTGCCAGCAGCGTCGGACAGCTCACTGAAGCTTTCTTT,CASSVGQLTEAFF
TRBD2,TRBV3-1/TRBV3-2,TRBJ2-1,once,TGTGCCAGCAGCCACGCCGGACTAGCGGGGGGCCACCACAATGAGCAGTTCTTC,CASSHAGLAGGHHNEQFF
-,TRBV19,TRBJ1-6,-,TGTGCCAGTAGTAACAGTTTGAATTCACCCCTCCACTTT,CASSNSLNSPLHF
-,TRBV19,TRBJ1-2,-,TGTGCCAGTAGGCGGGTAAACTATGGCTACACCTTC,CASRRVNYGYTF
TRBD1,TRBV7-6,TRBJ1-2,-,TGTGCCAGCAGCCGGGACAGGGAAGGAGGTGGCTACACCTTC,CASSRDREGGGYTF
TRBD1,TRBV7-2,TRBJ1-6,-,TGTGCCAGCAGCCTAGGACAGGGCTATTCACCCCTCCACTTT,CASSLGQGYSPLHF
-,TRBV12-3/TRBV12-4,TRBJ2-1,-,TGTGCCAGCAGTTTAAGGGGTTGGGAGCAGTTCTTC,CASSLRGWEQFF
TRBD1,TRBV6-2/TRBV6-3,TRBJ1-5,-,TGTGCCAGCAGTACTGACAGGGCACCATACGTGGATCAGCCCCAGCATTTT,CASSTDRAPYVDQPQHF
-,TRBV5-6,TRBJ2-3,-,TGTGCCAGCAGCTTGACAGAGATCGCAGATACGCAGTATTTT,CASSLTEIADTQYF
-,TRBV6-5,TRBJ1-1,-,TGTGCCAGCCGCTTCGCAGGGAACACTGAAGCTTTCTTT,CASRFAGNTEAFF
TRBD2,TRBV24-1,TRBJ2-1,once,TGTGCCACCAGTGATTTGACGGGGGGCTCCTACAATGAGCAGTTCTTC,CATSDLTGGSYNEQFF
-,TRBV6-5,TRBJ1-1,-,TGTGCCAGCAGTCTACAGCTCATGAACACTGAAGCTTTCTTT,CASSLQLMNTEAFF
TRBD1,TRBV11-3,TRBJ1-1,-,TGTGCCAGCAGCCTACAGGGGCCTGAAGCTTTCTTT,CASSLQGPEAFF
-,TRBV7-8,TRBJ2-7,-,TGTGCCAGCAGCTTAGGCCGAGGCGCGGTGCTCGAGCAGTACTTC,CASSLGRGAVLEQYF